This TCR beta chain was obtained from a study of blood T cell repertoires in COVID-19. Background on the study: Material from acute and convalescent COVID-19 was sourced from the United States, Italy and Spain.

Germline V gene lookup returns CDR1 LNHDA and CDR2 SQIVND (reference sequence). This CDR3 region has 15 residues. V trimming: 6 bases; J trimming: 6 bases; junction bases outside the gene matches: 10. Only in-frame clones appear in the TCRdb table, and some are missing; sequencing was by immunoSEQ multiplex PCR. The sample shows around 300,000 clones, 80% to 90% of them seen only once. The V and J genes are TRBV19 and TRBJ1-5, with TRBD1 identical over 8 bases. Sequences were obtained from peripheral blood. The clonotype comes from a middle-aged woman with acute or convalescent COVID-19. Written as DNA, the CDR3 is TGTGCCAGTAGGGGGGGGACAGGTAGGACTCAGCCCCAGCATTTT. This sequence encodes CASRGGTGRTQPQHF.